One sample yielded the 9 T cell receptor beta chains listed below, sequenced in a study of type 1 regulatory T cells. MiXCR, applied by TCRdb to the reads, yields one record per CDR3 protein. Of around 62,000 distinct CDR3 sequences in the sample, around 63% are singletons; the top ten hold 7.6%. Their antigens remain unidentified. Sequencing was carried out using cultured T cells, either the whole culture or a sorted T cell fraction (not recorded which). This sample's subset: Tr1-enriched cell product generated in vitro against host alloantigens. These receptors came from a human donor in good health.

This chain connects TRBV20-1 to TRBJ2-6; D possibly corresponds to TRBD1 (6 bases). Germline V gene lookup returns CDR1 DFQATT and CDR2 SNEGSKA (reference sequence). Trimming removed 2 bases at V and 2 bases at J, with 13 bases between. The CDR3 loop spans 16 amino acids. The CDR3 region is CSARNGQKPGANVLTF. The CDR3 DNA is TGCAGTGCTAGAAATGGACAGAAACCTGGGGCCAACGTCCTGACTTTC.

CDR3 DNA: TGTGCCAGCAGCTTAGGTGGCAGAGGGAATTCACCCCTCCACTTT. The encoded protein is CASSLGGRGNSPLHF. The rearrangement links TRBV7-9 to TRBJ1-6; D remains unclear. There are 15 residues in the CDR3. The germline V and J ends were trimmed by 1 base and 7 bases, with 11 bases remaining between them. Germline V CDR1 and CDR2: SEHNR, FQNEAQ (reference sequence).

This chain connects TRBV19 to TRBJ1-5; D call uncertain. V was clipped by 7 bases and J by 0 bases, with 16 bases between them. The CDR3 totals 16 residues. The germline gives CDR1 LNHDA, CDR2 SQIVND (reference sequence). Written as DNA, the CDR3 is TGTGCCAGTACCCCCAAGGACGGGTATAGCAATCAGCCCCAGCATTTT. It translates to CASTPKDGYSNQPQHF.

V gene TRBV20-1 combines with J gene TRBJ2-7; D not resolved. Trimming took 4 bases from V and 4 from J, leaving 14 bases between them. CDR1 is DFQATT and CDR2 is SNEGSKA in the germline V gene (reference sequence). The CDR3 runs 13 residues. CDR3 bases: TGCAGTGCTACACCTGGGGTGGGGTACGAGCAGTACTTC. Residues: CSATPGVGYEQYF.

This clonotype was found once. The chain couples TRBV7-3 to TRBJ2-1; the D call may be TRBD1 or TRBD2 (6 bases each). Germline values: CDR1 SGHTA, CDR2 FQGTGA. Trimming removed 3 bases from V and 7 bases from J, with 19 bases in between. This CDR3 contains 16 residues. The chain's CDR3 is CASSFAGTGTSNEQFF. CDR3 nucleotides: TGTGCCAGCAGCTTCGCGGGGACCGGGACATCAAATGAGCAGTTCTTC.

In its sample, this clonotype was seen a few times. V and J are TRBV7-2 and TRBJ2-2; the match to TRBD2 covers 10 bases. The V gene end was trimmed by 5 bases and the J gene end by 3 bases; junction bases not matched to a gene: 6. The CDR3 runs to 16 residues. The germline V gene encodes CDR1 SGHTA and CDR2 FQGNSA. CDR3 DNA sequence: TGTGCCAGCAGCCGAAGTAGCGGGGGGTACACCGGGGAGCTGTTTTTT. Residues: CASSRSSGGYTGELFF.

This clonotype was observed a single time. The chain is built from TRBV6-5 and TRBJ2-1; TRBD2 matches 9 bases. The CDR3 covers 15 residues. Germline CDR1 and CDR2: MNHEY and SVGAGI. Trimming cost V 5 bases and J 4 bases; bases outside gene matches: 6. The CDR3: CASSPWREGYNEQFF. In nucleotides, the CDR3 is TGTGCCAGCAGTCCGTGGCGGGAGGGTTACAATGAGCAGTTCTTC.

This chain uses TRBV9 with TRBJ2-7, with D perhaps TRBD2 (5 bases). In germline, CDR1 is SGDLS, CDR2 YYNGEE. V lost 3 bases and J lost 3, with 10 bases in between. CDR3 length: 13 residues. CDR3 in DNA: TGTGCCAGCAGCGCCGGACTGTACTACGAGCAGTACTTC. Its translation is CASSAGLYYEQYF.

This rearrangement joins TRBV28 to TRBJ2-1, with a weak D call TRBD2 (5 bases). Germline V lookup: CDR1 MDHEN, CDR2 SYDVKM. V gave up 4 bases and J gave up 10 bases, with 11 bases separating them. The CDR3 has 12 amino acids. The CDR3 protein is CASSSGPGEQFF. For the CDR3, the DNA is TGTGCCAGCAGTTCCGGACCGGGGGAGCAGTTCTTC.